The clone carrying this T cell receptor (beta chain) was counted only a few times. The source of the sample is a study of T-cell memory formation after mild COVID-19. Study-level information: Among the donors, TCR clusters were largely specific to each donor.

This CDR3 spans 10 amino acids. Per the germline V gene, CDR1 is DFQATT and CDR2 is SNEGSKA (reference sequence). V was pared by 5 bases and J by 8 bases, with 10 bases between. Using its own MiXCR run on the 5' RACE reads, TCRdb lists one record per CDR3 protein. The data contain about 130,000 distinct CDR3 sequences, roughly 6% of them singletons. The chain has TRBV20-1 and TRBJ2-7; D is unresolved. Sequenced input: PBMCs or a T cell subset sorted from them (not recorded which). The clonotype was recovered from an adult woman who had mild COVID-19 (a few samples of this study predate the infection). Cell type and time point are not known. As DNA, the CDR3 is TGCAGTGCTCTCCTAAGCCAGCAGTACTTC. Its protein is CSALLSQQYF.